The 22 T cell receptor beta chains below were found in one sample sequenced in a study of response to subunit inactivated influenza vaccine. Each CDR3 protein gets one entry after TCRdb re-called the RT-PCR reads with MiXCR. The table includes 530,000 or so distinct CDR3 sequences, less than 15% detected once. The sequenced sample was PBMCs from blood, obtained 11 to 12 days after vaccination. Receptors originate from a man in his forties or fifties who received an inactivated influenza vaccine.

V gene TRBV29-1 combines with J gene TRBJ2-7, with a possible D match to TRBD1 (5 bases). This CDR3 is 13 amino acids long. Germline-derived CDR1 and CDR2 are SQVTM and ANQGSEA. The V end lost 4 bases, the J end lost 0 bases, and 10 bases lay between the germline ends. The CDR3 loop reads CSVAGLSSYEQYF. CDR3 coding DNA: TGCAGCGTTGCAGGGTTGAGCTCCTACGAGCAGTACTTC.

This clonotype occurred a few times. One end of the junction is discordant with germline, which a read error may explain. V gene TRBV7-7 combines with J gene TRBJ2-2; D is unresolved. The CDR3 length is 14 residues. CDR1 is SSHAT, CDR2 FNYEAQ, per germline (reference sequence). The CDR3 DNA is TGTGCTAGCAGCTTAGTAGCAGGTCCCGGGGAGCTGTTTTTT. Amino acids: CASSLVAGPGELFF.

This clonotype has just a few counts. CDR3 DNA sequence: TGTGCCAGCAGTTACCAACGCGGCTCTGGGGCCAACGTCCTGACTTTC. Encoded protein: CASSYQRGSGANVLTF. The chain uses TRBV2 and TRBJ2-6; D is unresolved. Trimming removed 5 bases from V and 0 bases from J, with 11 bases in between. The CDR3 contains 16 residues. Germline assignment: CDR1 SNHLY and CDR2 FYNNEI.

This clonotype has only a few counts. The chain combines TRBV2 with TRBJ2-7, with D perhaps matching TRBD1 or TRBD2 (7 bases each). CDR1 and CDR2 from the germline V gene are SNHLY and FYNNEI. The CDR3 is made up of 12 amino acids. Trimming stripped 10 bases from V and 1 base from J, with 11 bases between. CDR3 DNA: TGTGCCACCAGGGGGGGGTCCTACGAGCAGTACTTC. Protein sequence: CATRGGSYEQYF.

In DNA, the CDR3 is TGCAGTGCTAGTGGGCCTATAGCGGGATCCTACAATGAGCAGTTCTTC. This sequence encodes CSASGPIAGSYNEQFF. This chain links TRBV20-1 with TRBJ2-1; the match to TRBD2 covers 8 bases. With V trimmed by 3 bases and J by 1 base, 8 bases remained unmatched. This CDR3 spans 16 amino acids. Germline CDR1 DFQATT, CDR2 SNEGSKA (reference sequence).

The CDR3 DNA is TGCAGCGTGGGGGGACAGGCCGTTAACTATGGCTACACCTTC. Residues: CSVGGQAVNYGYTF. This sequence joins TRBV29-1 and TRBJ1-2, with TRBD1 identical over 8 bases. The germline V gene has CDR1 SQVTM and CDR2 ANQGSEA. The CDR3 runs to 14 residues. V gave up 6 bases and J gave up 1 base; unmatched junction bases: 7.

This clonotype was observed at least ten times. The gene calls are TRBV5-1 and TRBJ1-6; no clear D gene. The germline V and J ends were trimmed by 0 bases and 9 bases, with 13 bases remaining between them. Germline assignment: CDR1 SGHRS and CDR2 YFSETQ. The length of the CDR3 is 15 residues. The CDR3 bases are TGCGCCAGCAGCTTGGCCAACCTGGGAGGTTCACCCCTCCACTTT. Translating it yields CASSLANLGGSPLHF.

This clonotype was seen ten or more times. The V and J genes are TRBV6-4 and TRBJ2-1; TRBD2 agrees at 14 bases. The CDR3 has 15 amino acids. Germline lookup yields CDR1 MRHNA and CDR2 SNTAGT. The J segment lost 9 bases and the V segment lost 2 bases, leaving 3 bases of the junction unmatched. The CDR3 DNA is TGTGCCAGCAGTGACGGGACTAGCGGGGGAGGTGAGCAGTTCTTC. Protein: CASSDGTSGGGEQFF.

The rearrangement joins TRBV4-3 to TRBJ2-1, with TRBD2 identical over 8 bases. Germline values: CDR1 LGHNA, CDR2 YSLEER. This CDR3 has 16 residues. V shed 0 bases, J shed 2 bases, and the junction held 3 bases outside the gene matches. CDR3 region: CASSQDRSGTYNEQFF. Written as DNA, the CDR3 is TGCGCCAGCAGCCAAGACCGTAGCGGGACCTACAATGAGCAGTTCTTC.

This chain links TRBV18 with TRBJ1-2; TRBD1 agrees at 8 bases. Germline-derived CDR1 and CDR2 are KGHSH and LQKENI. This CDR3 is built from 16 residues. Losses at the gene ends were 2 bases for V and 0 bases for J; bases not matched to a gene: 5. CDR3: CASSPGQGGANYGYTF. CDR3 DNA sequence: TGTGCCAGCTCACCAGGACAGGGAGGAGCTAACTATGGCTACACCTTC. Drawing the rest from reference TRBV18 and TRBJ1-2, the complete variable domain is NAGVMQNPRHLVRRRGQEARLRCSPMKGHSHVYWYRQLPEEGLKFMVYLQKENIIDESGMPKERFSAEFPKEGPSILRIQQVVRGDSAAYFCASSPGQGGANYGYTFGSGTRLTVV.

The J gene is TRBJ2-2, the V gene TRBV5-4; TRBD1 aligns across 9 bases. The junction had 5 bases not matched to a gene; V was cut back by 4 bases and J by 1 base. This CDR3 is built from 16 residues. Germline V gene data show CDR1 as SGHNT and CDR2 as YYREEE (reference sequence). CDR3 DNA: TGTGCCAGCAGCACGGACAGGGGCCGGAACACCGGGGAGCTGTTTTTT. The encoded protein is CASSTDRGRNTGELFF.

V is TRBV7-2 and J is TRBJ2-1; D might be TRBD1 or TRBD2, each matching 5 bases. Per germline, CDR1 SGHTA and CDR2 FQGNSA. With 5 bases removed from V and 5 bases from J, the gap between germline ends came to 16 bases. CDR3 length: 15 residues. This chain's CDR3 is CASSDRGRSDNEQFF. Written as DNA, the CDR3 is TGTGCCAGCAGCGACCGGGGACGAAGTGACAATGAGCAGTTCTTC.

The chain is built from TRBV28 and TRBJ2-2; no firm D call. With 6 bases removed from V and 4 bases from J, the gap between germline ends came to 15 bases. Germline CDR1 is MDHEN and CDR2 is SYDVKM. CDR3 size: 15 residues. This CDR3 is CASSPDPDTTGELFF. The CDR3 DNA follows: TGTGCCAGCAGCCCAGACCCCGACACCACCGGGGAGCTGTTTTTT.

In the case of this clonotype: This CDR3 fails to terminate in the conserved phenylalanine or tryptophan, so it likely reflects a read error. The J gene is TRBJ1-1, the V gene TRBV20-1; possibly TRBD1 for D (5 bases). This CDR3 has 14 amino acids. From germline, CDR1 is DFQATT and CDR2 SNEGSKA (reference sequence). Trimming shortened V by 3 bases and J by 6 bases, and 17 bases separated the two germline ends. The CDR3 nucleotides read TGCAGTGCTAGTCAGACAGCCTCACCGGCTGAAGCTTTCTCT. Residues: CSASQTASPAEAFS.

This clonotype occurred a few times. The chain employs TRBV7-9 and TRBJ1-4; 9 nucleotides line up with TRBD1. CDR1 and CDR2 from the germline V gene are SEHNR and FQNEAQ (reference sequence). CDR3 length: 14 residues. Germline trimming cut 8 bases from V and 3 bases from J; bases unmatched to any gene: 4. CDR3 sequence reads: CASGYRGPNEKLFF. As DNA, the CDR3 is TGTGCCAGCGGCTACAGGGGGCCTAATGAAAAACTGTTTTTT.

This clonotype occurred many times. The V call is TRBV7-9, the J call TRBJ2-5; D remains ambiguous. The germline V and J ends were trimmed by 3 bases and 0 bases, with 8 bases remaining between them. CDR3 length: 14 amino acids. Germline CDR1 is SEHNR and CDR2 is FQNEAQ (reference sequence). The CDR3 DNA follows: TGTGCCAGCAGCTTGGGGTCCCACCAAGAGACCCAGTACTTC. Translating gives CASSLGSHQETQYF.

V usage is TRBV25-1 and J usage is TRBJ2-2; 8 nucleotides line up with TRBD1. Germline loops: CDR1 MGHDK, CDR2 SYGVNS. The CDR3 is 18 residues long. V lost 1 base to trimming and J lost 4 bases; unmatched junction nucleotides: 11. The CDR3 DNA is TGTGCCAGCAGTGAATGGCAGGGGGCCTCCGCTGGCACCGGGGAGCTGTTTTTT. Its translation: CASSEWQGASAGTGELFF.

This clonotype was detected a few times. The rearrangement uses TRBV4-3 and TRBJ1-1; 7 bases are shared with TRBD1. Trimming cost V 0 bases and J 5 bases; bases outside gene matches: 3. Germline V lookup: CDR1 LGHNA, CDR2 YSLEER. The CDR3 totals 14 residues. CDR3 coding DNA: TGCGCCAGCAGCCAAGATCCCAGGGGGACTGAAGCTTTCTTT. Translation: CASSQDPRGTEAFF.

This chain links TRBV10-3 with TRBJ1-2; 7 nucleotides line up with TRBD1. CDR3 length equals 15 residues. Per the germline V gene, CDR1 is ENHRY and CDR2 is SYGVKD. The V and J ends lost 0 bases and 3 bases, in that order; junction bases with no gene match: 4. The CDR3 sequence is CAISESRTGDYGYTF. The DNA of the CDR3 is TGTGCCATCAGTGAGTCGCGGACAGGCGACTATGGCTACACCTTC.

V usage is TRBV4-2 and J usage is TRBJ2-7; D not resolved. CDR1 LGHNA and CDR2 YNFKEQ come from the germline V gene. The CDR3 length is 15 residues. The V gene lost 0 bases and the J gene lost 2 bases, with 11 bases spanning the gap. The CDR3 DNA is TGTGCCAGCAGCCAAGATCATGCACGGCCCTACGAGCAGTACTTC. Encoded protein: CASSQDHARPYEQYF.

Only a few counts were recorded for this clonotype. The chain employs TRBV20-1 and TRBJ2-4; D is possibly TRBD1 or TRBD2 (6 bases each). Between the trimmed V and J ends, which lost 2 bases and 6 bases, there was a span of 14 bases. CDR1 is DFQATT and CDR2 is SNEGSKA in the germline V gene (reference sequence). This CDR3 has 14 residues. The CDR3 loop is CSARKGGRANIQYF. The DNA of the CDR3 is TGCAGTGCTAGAAAGGGGGGCAGAGCAAACATTCAGTACTTC.

This chain connects TRBV28 to TRBJ2-5; D uncertain. This CDR3 has 16 residues. The germline V gene has CDR1 MDHEN and CDR2 SYDVKM. V gave up 3 bases and J gave up 2 bases, with 16 bases separating them. This chain's CDR3 is CASSLSKDAIQETQYF. Written as DNA, the CDR3 is TGTGCCAGCAGTTTGTCAAAAGACGCAATTCAAGAGACCCAGTACTTC.